The 32 T cell receptor beta chains in this list originate from one sample, sequenced in a study of blood T cells in healthy people across ages. The authors ran a second PCR of about 6 to 12 cycles using a sample-barcoded 5' primer and a J-beta primer mix. TCRdb reprocessed the 5' RACE reads via MiXCR and lists one record per CDR3 protein. Of some 1.5 million distinct CDR3 sequences detected, approximately 28% appear once; the ten largest clones hold roughly 8%. Specimen: blood. These receptors came from a woman younger than 45 in good health.

V is TRBV29-1 and J is TRBJ1-4; D call uncertain. The CDR3 loop spans 10 amino acids. Germline V gene data show CDR1 as SQVTM and CDR2 as ANQGSEA. V shed 6 bases and J shed 13 bases, with 12 bases lying between them. CDR3 nucleotides: TGCAGCGTAGAAAATAGTGTACTGTTTTTT. Its translation: CSVENSVLFF.

This clonotype occurred a few times. V gene TRBV2 combines with J gene TRBJ2-5; D is ambiguous. The V end was cut by 3 bases, the J end by 5 bases, with 10 bases between. The germline CDR1 and CDR2 sequences are SNHLY and FYNNEI. CDR3 length: 13 amino acids. CDR3 in amino acids: CASSEGMRETQYF. DNA of the CDR3: TGTGCCAGCAGTGAGGGTATGCGGGAGACCCAGTACTTC.

This clonotype occurred a few times. The V and J genes are TRBV7-9 and TRBJ1-5; D gene unclear. The germline V gene encodes CDR1 SEHNR and CDR2 FQNEAQ (reference sequence). This CDR3 region has 14 residues. Between the trimmed V and J ends, which lost 5 bases and 2 bases, there was a span of 10 bases. CDR3 sequence: CASSDIGGNQPQHF. DNA of the CDR3: TGTGCCAGCAGCGACATCGGGGGCAATCAGCCCCAGCATTTT.

This chain connects TRBV5-1 to TRBJ2-1; D gene ambiguous. The germline CDR1 and CDR2 sequences are SGHRS and YFSETQ. The CDR3 has 13 residues. Trimming pared 3 bases from V and 7 bases from J, leaving 11 bases between. This chain's CDR3 is CASSSDLGNEQFF. CDR3 sequence (DNA): TGCGCCAGCAGCTCAGACTTGGGGAATGAGCAGTTCTTC. The variable domain in full, completed from reference TRBV5-1 and TRBJ2-1, reads KAGVTQTPRYLIKTRGQQVTLSCSPISGHRSVSWYQQTPGQGLQFLFEYFSETQRNKGNFPGRFSGRQFSNSRSEMNVSTLELGDSALYLCASSSDLGNEQFFGPGTRLTVL.

The chain joins TRBV5-1 to TRBJ2-7; D not certain. The germline V and J ends were trimmed by 1 base and 0 bases, with 14 bases remaining between them. Germline CDR1 reads SGHRS; CDR2 reads YFSETQ. This CDR3 contains 16 residues. CDR3 DNA sequence: TGCGCCAGCAGCTTGAGTTACACGGTGGCCTCCTACGAGCAGTACTTC. This translates into CASSLSYTVASYEQYF.

The chain recombines TRBV20-1 with TRBJ2-1; the D is unclear. V gave up 0 bases and J gave up 0 bases, with 12 bases separating them. The CDR3 totals 16 residues. Germline V gene data show CDR1 as DFQATT and CDR2 as SNEGSKA (reference sequence). CDR3 coding DNA: TGCAGTGCTAGAGATGTGGGCGGTTCCTCCTACAATGAGCAGTTCTTC. Translated: CSARDVGGSSYNEQFF.

This clonotype turned up a few times. The chain couples TRBV7-9 to TRBJ2-1; unclear D gene. CDR3 length: 14 amino acids. The V end lost 5 bases, the J end lost 0 bases, and 8 bases lay between the germline ends. The V gene's germline CDR1 is SEHNR and CDR2 FQNEAQ (reference sequence). For the CDR3, the DNA is TGTGCCAGCAGCCCCCAAGTCTCCTACAATGAGCAGTTCTTC. Its protein is CASSPQVSYNEQFF.

Note on this clonotype: The CDR3 does not close with the conserved phenylalanine or tryptophan, likely indicating a read error. The CDR3 spells CASSSRGGSIQYY. The CDR3 nucleotides are TGCGCCAGCAGCTCCCGTGGAGGGAGCATTCAGTACTAC. This chain uses TRBV5-1 with TRBJ2-4; D perhaps matches TRBD2 (6 bases). V gave up 3 bases and J gave up 9 bases, with 13 bases separating them. CDR3 size: 13 residues. The germline gives CDR1 SGHRS, CDR2 YFSETQ.

The V call is TRBV29-1, the J call TRBJ2-4; D perhaps matches TRBD2 (7 bases). With the DNA end fitting TRBJ2-7 better, the J assignment may be wrong. CDR3 length equals 14 residues. Germline CDR1 and CDR2: SQVTM and ANQGSEA. CDR3: CSVGGGQGIDEQYF. For the CDR3, the DNA is TGCAGCGTTGGGGGGGGTCAGGGGATTGACGAGCAGTACTTC.

The sample holds a few counts of this clonotype. V gene TRBV5-1 combines with J gene TRBJ1-2; 8 bases agree with TRBD1. Trimming took 0 bases from V and 4 from J; bases not matched to a gene: 5. The CDR3 consists of 15 residues. The germline V gene encodes CDR1 SGHRS and CDR2 YFSETQ. The CDR3 loop reads CASSLGVTGGYGYTF. The CDR3 nucleotides are TGCGCCAGCAGCTTGGGGGTAACAGGGGGCTATGGCTACACCTTC. The variable domain in full, with the rest retrieved from reference TRBV5-1 and TRBJ1-2, is KAGVTQTPRYLIKTRGQQVTLSCSPISGHRSVSWYQQTPGQGLQFLFEYFSETQRNKGNFPGRFSGRQFSNSRSEMNVSTLELGDSALYLCASSLGVTGGYGYTFGSGTRLTVV.

In regard to this clonotype: Given a much more abundant clone one base away, this may be a read error. As DNA, the CDR3 is TGTGCCAGTAGAGGCGGTCCCGTCGGTCGGACGCAGTATTTT. Translated, it gives CASRGGPVGRTQYF. The chain is built from TRBV19 and TRBJ2-3, with D unresolved. V lost 6 bases, J lost 9 bases, and 19 bases lay in between. The CDR3 covers 14 residues. Germline V gene sequence: CDR1 LNHDA, CDR2 SQIVND (reference sequence).

This clonotype has at least ten counts. This chain joins TRBV7-2 and TRBJ2-7, with D tentatively TRBD2 (5 bases). CDR1 SGHTA and CDR2 FQGNSA come from the germline V gene. Trimming pared 7 bases from V and 2 bases from J, leaving 12 bases between. This CDR3 contains 13 residues. In DNA, the CDR3 is TGTGCCAGCAAGCAAGGGAGCCCCTACGAGCAGTACTTC. It encodes CASKQGSPYEQYF. The variable domain in full, with the rest retrieved from reference TRBV7-2 and TRBJ2-7, is GAGVSQSPSNKVTEKGKDVELRCDPISGHTALYWYRQSLGQGLEFLIYFQGNSAPDKSGLPSDRFSAERTGGSVSTLTIQRTQQEDSAVYLCASKQGSPYEQYFGPGTRLTVT.

This chain uses TRBV7-2 with TRBJ2-1; D not resolved. Germline CDR1 reads SGHTA; CDR2 reads FQGNSA. This CDR3 has 12 residues. Trimming removed 9 bases at V and 8 bases at J, with 14 bases between. The CDR3 is CASRLIGDEQFF. The DNA of the CDR3 is TGTGCCAGTCGGTTAATTGGGGATGAGCAGTTCTTC.

The chain couples TRBV20-1 to TRBJ1-2; no reliable D call. Germline values: CDR1 DFQATT, CDR2 SNEGSKA (reference sequence). Deletions cut 6 bases from V and 4 bases from J, with 18 bases between. This CDR3 comprises 14 residues. The CDR3 nucleotides read TGCAGTGCCAGACCGACCGTGACGCCCTATGGCTACACCTTC. The encoded protein is CSARPTVTPYGYTF.

The rearrangement uses TRBV4-1 and TRBJ2-2, with D possibly being TRBD1 (6 bases). Germline V gene data show CDR1 as MGHRA and CDR2 as YSYEKL. CDR3 length equals 15 residues. V lost 4 bases and J lost 6, with 15 bases in between. The CDR3 DNA reads TGCGCCAGCAGCCTAACTCCTCCAGGGGCCGGGGAGCTGTTTTTT. Residues: CASSLTPPGAGELFF.

The sample holds a few counts of this clonotype. The V and J genes are TRBV6-5 and TRBJ2-3, with D possibly matching TRBD2 (6 bases). CDR3 size: 15 residues. The ends were cut back, 5 bases at V and 5 bases at J, with 17 bases in the middle. The germline V gene has CDR1 MNHEY and CDR2 SVGAGI. The CDR3 loop is CASSALRGWLDTQYF. DNA of the CDR3: TGTGCCAGCAGTGCTCTACGGGGGTGGCTAGATACGCAGTATTTT.

The gene calls are TRBV27 and TRBJ1-5, with D perhaps TRBD1 (5 bases). Germline CDR1 reads MNHEY; CDR2 reads SMNVEV (reference sequence). The V and J ends lost 2 bases and 3 bases respectively, with 11 bases between them. The CDR3 runs to 15 residues. CDR3 sequence (DNA): TGTGCCAGCAGTTTACTTGCAGGGAACAATCAGCCCCAGCATTTT. It translates to CASSLLAGNNQPQHF.

This clonotype was found many times. This sequence joins TRBV7-9 and TRBJ1-2; 12 positions agree with TRBD1. CDR1 is SEHNR and CDR2 is FQNEAQ in the germline V gene (reference sequence). The CDR3 is 15 residues long. V lost 4 bases, J lost 4 bases, and 4 bases stayed unmatched. The CDR3: CASSSVGQGAYGYTF. CDR3 bases: TGTGCCAGCAGCTCTGTGGGACAGGGGGCCTATGGCTACACCTTC.

This clonotype was counted a few times. This chain uses TRBV29-1 with TRBJ1-1; D remains unclear. Deletions cut 1 base from V and 4 bases from J, with 13 bases between. The CDR3 covers 14 residues. The germline CDR1 and CDR2 sequences are SQVTM and ANQGSEA. CDR3 nucleotide sequence: TGCAGCGTTGAAGGTCCTGGGCGAGTCACTGAAGCTTTCTTT. This gives the protein CSVEGPGRVTEAFF.

This clonotype appeared a few times. This rearrangement joins TRBV7-7 to TRBJ2-1, with 8 bases that match TRBD1. The CDR3 sequence is 17 residues long. J gave up 0 bases and V 5 bases, and 9 bases lay outside the gene matches. Germline V gives CDR1 SSHAT, CDR2 FNYEAQ (reference sequence). CDR3 loop: CASSVSRQGNSYNEQFF. The CDR3 region has the DNA TGTGCCAGCAGCGTATCGCGACAGGGGAACTCCTACAATGAGCAGTTCTTC.

The chain couples TRBV2 to TRBJ1-2; the D gene is possibly TRBD1 (5 bases). This CDR3 contains 13 residues. Germline V lookup: CDR1 SNHLY, CDR2 FYNNEI. V lost 6 bases and J lost 0, with 8 bases in between. Here the CDR3 reads CASRADTNYGYTF. The CDR3 nucleotides read TGTGCCAGCAGAGCGGACACTAACTATGGCTACACCTTC.

This clonotype has only a few counts. The chain recombines TRBV6-6 with TRBJ2-5; 7 nucleotides agree with TRBD2. The DNA end is more similar to TRBJ2-7, so the J call may be wrong. The germline V gene encodes CDR1 MNHNY and CDR2 SVGAGI (reference sequence). CDR3 length equals 12 residues. The CDR3 reads CASSYAGDEQYF. Here the CDR3 DNA reads TGTGCCAGCAGTTACGCGGGAGACGAGCAGTACTTC.

This clonotype was found a few times. The V call is TRBV28, the J call TRBJ2-3, with D possibly matching TRBD2 (5 bases). Trimming removed 2 bases at V and 1 base at J, with 10 bases between. Looked up from germline, CDR1 is MDHEN and CDR2 is SYDVKM. There are 15 residues in the CDR3. DNA of the CDR3: TGTGCCAGCAGTTTACCCGGGATAGGCACAGATACGCAGTATTTT. It yields the protein CASSLPGIGTDTQYF.

This clonotype was found many times. V and J are TRBV20-1 and TRBJ2-6, with no clear D. The V gene's germline CDR1 is DFQATT and CDR2 SNEGSKA (reference sequence). V lost 5 bases and J lost 2, with 7 bases in between. This CDR3 region has 13 residues. The chain's CDR3 is CSAPLPGANVLTF. CDR3 bases: TGCAGTGCTCCCCTCCCTGGGGCCAACGTCCTGACTTTC.

Concerning this clonotype itself: This may be a read error: a much more frequent sequence differs by one nucleotide. The rearrangement joins TRBV15 to TRBJ2-4, with 8 positions matching TRBD1. The CDR3 extends over 16 amino acids. Germline loops: CDR1 LNHNV, CDR2 YYDKDF (reference sequence). The CDR3 sequence: CATSRATGDGKNIRYF. Here the CDR3 DNA reads TGTGCCACCAGCAGAGCGACAGGGGACGGCAAAAACATTCGGTACTTC.

This clonotype was counted between two and nine times. The V call is TRBV7-2, the J call TRBJ2-1; tentatively, D is TRBD1 or TRBD2 (5 bases each). The CDR3 covers 11 residues. CDR1 and CDR2 (germline): SGHTA, FQGNSA. V dropped 3 bases and J dropped 11 bases, with 8 bases sitting between them. CDR3 region: CASSFMGQQFF. Written as DNA, the CDR3 is TGTGCCAGCAGCTTTATGGGACAGCAGTTCTTC.

The chain combines TRBV6-2 or TRBV6-3 with TRBJ1-1; D perhaps matches TRBD1 (6 bases). V gave up 6 bases and J gave up 6 bases, with 20 bases separating them. Germline V gene data show CDR1 as MNHEY and CDR2 as SVGEGT. This CDR3 is 15 amino acids long. In DNA form, the CDR3 reads TGTGCCAGCAGCTACGGAGGGGGGTTCAGTGCTGAAGCTTTCTTT. This sequence encodes CASSYGGGFSAEAFF.

This clonotype was counted at least ten times. This chain connects TRBV5-5 to TRBJ1-5; 8 bases align to TRBD1. This CDR3 spans 14 amino acids. With V trimmed by 1 base and J by 7 bases, 4 bases remained unmatched. The germline V gene encodes CDR1 SGHKS and CDR2 YYEKEE (reference sequence). The CDR3: CASSLQGAGQPQHF. The CDR3 DNA follows: TGTGCCAGCAGCTTGCAGGGGGCAGGGCAGCCCCAGCATTTT.

This clonotype turned up a few times. Since a much larger clone is just one base distant, this may be a read error. The gene calls are TRBV5-1 and TRBJ2-7; D possibly matches TRBD1 or TRBD2 (5 bases each). Germline V gene data show CDR1 as SGHRS and CDR2 as YFSETQ. This CDR3 has 13 amino acids. CDR3 amino acids: CVSSLGTNYEQYF. The CDR3 region has the DNA TGCGTCAGCAGCTTGGGGACCAACTACGAGCAGTACTTC.

J is TRBJ2-3 and V is TRBV7-2; 7 bases line up with TRBD2. Losses at the gene ends were 2 bases for V and 0 bases for J; bases not matched to a gene: 2. The CDR3 covers 15 residues. Germline V gene lookup returns CDR1 SGHTA and CDR2 FQGNSA. CDR3 region: CASSLRTRSTDTQYF. CDR3 DNA sequence: TGTGCCAGCAGCTTAAGGACTAGGAGCACAGATACGCAGTATTTT.

This chain joins TRBV3-1 and TRBJ2-6; the D gene is possibly TRBD1 (5 bases). The CDR3 sequence is 18 residues long. Germline values: CDR1 LGHDT, CDR2 YNNKEL (reference sequence). Trimming shortened V by 4 bases and J by 1 base, and 17 bases separated the two germline ends. CDR3: CASSRAQTGWSGANVLTF. The CDR3 DNA reads as TGTGCCAGCAGCCGTGCACAAACAGGCTGGTCTGGGGCCAACGTCCTGACTTTC.

This clonotype was detected only a few times. The chain joins TRBV7-9 to TRBJ2-7; 10 bases are a match to TRBD2. CDR1 and CDR2 (germline): SEHNR, FQNEAQ (reference sequence). The CDR3 totals 18 residues. The junction had 15 bases not matched to a gene; V was cut back by 2 bases and J by 5 bases. In DNA form, the CDR3 reads TGTGCCAGCAGCTTATCCGCTAGCGGGGGCCTAGTCCGGGACGAGCAGTACTTC. It specifies CASSLSASGGLVRDEQYF.